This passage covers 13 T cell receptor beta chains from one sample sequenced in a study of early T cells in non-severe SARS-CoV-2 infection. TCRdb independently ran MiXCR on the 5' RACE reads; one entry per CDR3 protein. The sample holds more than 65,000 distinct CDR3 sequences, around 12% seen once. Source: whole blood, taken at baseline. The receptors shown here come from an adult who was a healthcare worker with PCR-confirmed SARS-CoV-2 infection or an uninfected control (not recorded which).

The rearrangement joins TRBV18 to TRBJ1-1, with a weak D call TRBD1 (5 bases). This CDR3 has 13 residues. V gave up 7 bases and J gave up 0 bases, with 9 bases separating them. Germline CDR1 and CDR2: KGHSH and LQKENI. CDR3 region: CASLQALNTEAFF. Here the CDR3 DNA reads TGTGCCAGCTTACAGGCCCTGAACACTGAAGCTTTCTTT.

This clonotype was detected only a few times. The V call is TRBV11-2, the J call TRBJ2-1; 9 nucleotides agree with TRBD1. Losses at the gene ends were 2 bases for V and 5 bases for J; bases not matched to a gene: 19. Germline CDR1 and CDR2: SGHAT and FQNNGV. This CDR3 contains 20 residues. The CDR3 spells CASSLWRGQPGQGNNNEQFF. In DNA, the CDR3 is TGTGCCAGCAGCTTATGGAGGGGACAACCGGGACAGGGAAACAACAATGAGCAGTTCTTC. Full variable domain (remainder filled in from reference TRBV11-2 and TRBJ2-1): EAGVAQSPRYKIIEKRQSVAFWCNPISGHATLYWYQQILGQGPKLLIQFQNNGVVDDSQLPKDRFSAERLKGVDSTLKIQPAKLEDSAVYLCASSLWRGQPGQGNNNEQFFGPGTRLTVL.

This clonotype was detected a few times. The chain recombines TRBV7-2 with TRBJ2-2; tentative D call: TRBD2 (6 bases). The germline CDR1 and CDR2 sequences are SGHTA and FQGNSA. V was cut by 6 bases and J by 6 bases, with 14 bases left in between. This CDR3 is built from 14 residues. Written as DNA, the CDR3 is TGTGCCAGCAGGCCGGGCGGGGCCGCCGGGGAGCTGTTTTTT. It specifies CASRPGGAAGELFF. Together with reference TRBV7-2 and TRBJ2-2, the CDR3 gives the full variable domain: GAGVSQSPSNKVTEKGKDVELRCDPISGHTALYWYRQSLGQGLEFLIYFQGNSAPDKSGLPSDRFSAERTGGSVSTLTIQRTQQEDSAVYLCASRPGGAAGELFFGEGSRLTVL.

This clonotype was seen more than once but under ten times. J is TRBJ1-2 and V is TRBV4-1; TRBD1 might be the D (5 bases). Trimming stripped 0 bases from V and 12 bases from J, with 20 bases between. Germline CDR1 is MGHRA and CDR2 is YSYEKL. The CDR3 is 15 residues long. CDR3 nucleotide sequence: TGCGCCAGCAGCCAAGATCCGTCGCGGGGCCTCCGTCACACCTTC. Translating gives CASSQDPSRGLRHTF.

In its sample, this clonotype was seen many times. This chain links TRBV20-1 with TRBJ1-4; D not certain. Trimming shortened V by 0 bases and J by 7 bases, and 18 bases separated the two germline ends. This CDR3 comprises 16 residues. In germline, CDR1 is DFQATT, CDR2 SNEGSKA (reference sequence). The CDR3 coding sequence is TGCAGTGCTAGAGATTCTATTGGATTTTGGGGTGAAAAACTGTTTTTT. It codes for CSARDSIGFWGEKLFF.

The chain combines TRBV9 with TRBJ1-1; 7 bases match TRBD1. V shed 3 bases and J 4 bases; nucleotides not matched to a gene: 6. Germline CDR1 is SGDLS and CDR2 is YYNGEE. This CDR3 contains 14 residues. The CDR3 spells CASSAPTGVTEAFF. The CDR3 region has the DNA TGTGCCAGCAGCGCGCCCACAGGGGTCACTGAAGCTTTCTTT.

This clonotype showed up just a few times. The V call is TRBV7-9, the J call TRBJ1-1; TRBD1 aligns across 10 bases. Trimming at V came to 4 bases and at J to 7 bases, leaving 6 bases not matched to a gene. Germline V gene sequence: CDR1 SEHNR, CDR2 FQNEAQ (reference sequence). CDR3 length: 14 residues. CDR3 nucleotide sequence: TGTGCCAGCAGCTACCAAAGGACAGGGGGTGAAGCTTTCTTT. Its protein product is CASSYQRTGGEAFF.

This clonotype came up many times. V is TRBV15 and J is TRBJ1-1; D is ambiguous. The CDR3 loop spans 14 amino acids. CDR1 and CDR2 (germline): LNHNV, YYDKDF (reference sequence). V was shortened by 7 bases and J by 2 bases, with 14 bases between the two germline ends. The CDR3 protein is CATNPRGTNTEAFF. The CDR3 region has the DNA TGTGCCACCAACCCCAGAGGTACAAACACTGAAGCTTTCTTT.

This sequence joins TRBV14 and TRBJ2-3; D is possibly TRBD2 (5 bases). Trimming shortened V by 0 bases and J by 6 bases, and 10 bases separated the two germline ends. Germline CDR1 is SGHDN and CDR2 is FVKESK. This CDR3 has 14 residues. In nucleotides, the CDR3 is TGTGCCAGCAGCCAAGAGCTCCTAGCCGATACGCAGTATTTT. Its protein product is CASSQELLADTQYF.

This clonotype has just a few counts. CDR3 sequence reads: CAISESPGGTGELFF. CDR3 nucleotides: TGTGCCATCAGTGAGTCTCCGGGGGGCACCGGGGAGCTGTTTTTT. The genes are TRBV10-3 and TRBJ2-2; TRBD2 matches 7 bases. CDR3 length equals 15 residues. Trimming cost V 0 bases and J 4 bases; bases outside gene matches: 2. Germline CDR1 and CDR2: ENHRY and SYGVKD.

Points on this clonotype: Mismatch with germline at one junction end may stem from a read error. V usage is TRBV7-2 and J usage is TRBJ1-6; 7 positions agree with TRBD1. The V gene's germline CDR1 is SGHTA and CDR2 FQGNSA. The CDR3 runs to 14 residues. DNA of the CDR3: TGTGCCAGCAGCAACCGGGACAGAAATTCACCCCTCCATTTT. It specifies CASSNRDRNSPLHF.

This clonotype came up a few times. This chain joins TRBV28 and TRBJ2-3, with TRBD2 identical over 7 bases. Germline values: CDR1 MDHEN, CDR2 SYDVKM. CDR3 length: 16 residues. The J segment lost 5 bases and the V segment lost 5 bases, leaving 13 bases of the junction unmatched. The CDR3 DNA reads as TGTGCCAGCAGTCCATCCTTGTGGGCGGGGGTAGATACGCAGTATTTT. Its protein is CASSPSLWAGVDTQYF.

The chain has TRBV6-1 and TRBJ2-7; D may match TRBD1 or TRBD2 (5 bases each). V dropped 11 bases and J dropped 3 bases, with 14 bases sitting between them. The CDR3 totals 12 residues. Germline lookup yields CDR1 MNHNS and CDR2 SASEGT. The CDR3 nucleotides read TGTGCCGCCCGGGACCCCCTCTACGAGCAGTACTTC. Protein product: CAARDPLYEQYF.